These 23 T cell receptor beta chains originate from one sample sequenced in a study of Ad26.COV2.S vaccination and SARS-CoV-2 variants. Sequencing used immunoSEQ multiplex PCR; TCRdb keeps in-frame clones, though not all of them. The sample lists more than 300,000 clones, about 86% occurring once. As for treatment: roughly 19 received Ad26.COV2.S at low or high dose, single or two shots; 5 received placebo; per-sample allocation not given. It was on day 63 after the first vaccine or placebo injection that samples were taken. Sequenced material: peripheral blood, taken in a trial of Ad26.COV2.S vaccine versus placebo. Receptor source: a person between 18 and 65 years old who received the Ad26.COV2.S COVID-19 vaccine or a placebo.

The table lists this clone with a few counts. The rearrangement uses TRBV29-1 and TRBJ2-7; tentatively, D is TRBD2 (6 bases). Germline V lookup: CDR1 SQVTM, CDR2 ANQGSEA. The CDR3 loop spans 12 amino acids. CDR3 bases: TGCAGATTATTGACTAGCTCCTACGAGCAGTACTTC. It specifies CRLLTSSYEQYF.

This chain links TRBV5-4 with TRBJ2-1, with D perhaps given as TRBD1 or TRBD2 (5 bases each). The germline V gene encodes CDR1 SGHNT and CDR2 YYREEE (reference sequence). The CDR3 sequence is 13 residues long. The V end was cut by 2 bases, the J end by 7 bases, with 10 bases between. In nucleotides, the CDR3 is TGTGCCAGCAGCTTTGGGGGTTGGAATGAGCAGTTCTTC. Translated, it gives CASSFGGWNEQFF.

The V call is TRBV18, the J call TRBJ2-5; weak D call: TRBD2 (6 bases). Trimming removed 2 bases from V and 5 bases from J, with 9 bases in between. Germline values: CDR1 KGHSH, CDR2 LQKENI. The CDR3 has 13 amino acids. The CDR3 sequence is CASSPGTLETQYF. CDR3 in DNA: TGTGCCAGCTCACCAGGGACTCTGGAGACCCAGTACTTC.

The V and J genes are TRBV12-3 or TRBV12-4 and TRBJ1-6; the D is unclear. V was clipped by 3 bases and J by 7 bases, with 7 bases between them. CDR3 length: 13 residues. The CDR3 DNA reads as TGTGCCAGCAGTTTGGGGTACAATTCACCCCTCCACTTT. This translates into CASSLGYNSPLHF.

V is TRBV3-1 (or the pseudogene TRBV3-2) and J is TRBJ2-7; D may be TRBD2 (5 bases). This CDR3 spans 14 amino acids. V was pared by 1 base and J by 3 bases, with 10 bases between. Germline CDR1 LGHDT, CDR2 YNNKEL (reference sequence). In DNA form, the CDR3 reads TGTGCCAGCAGCCAAGGAGGGTCCGACTACGAGCAGTACTTC. Protein sequence: CASSQGGSDYEQYF.

The J gene is TRBJ1-1, the V gene TRBV18, with a weak D call TRBD1 (5 bases). The CDR3 has 15 amino acids. Germline CDR1 reads KGHSH; CDR2 reads LQKENI. The V and J ends lost 3 bases and 1 base respectively, with 12 bases between them. DNA of the CDR3: TGTGCCAGCTCACCCCGCCCCAGGGAGAACACTGAAGCTTTCTTT. It yields the protein CASSPRPRENTEAFF.

The V and J genes are TRBV30 and TRBJ1-1, with D uncertain. CDR3 length: 15 residues. V lost 1 base and J 7 bases, leaving 19 bases between the germline ends. The germline CDR1 and CDR2 sequences are GTSNPN and SVGIG (reference sequence). CDR3 loop: CAWSAPRQTTVEAFF. CDR3 nucleotide sequence: TGTGCCTGGAGTGCGCCCAGGCAAACCACGGTTGAAGCTTTCTTT.

This chain connects TRBV6-1 to TRBJ2-2, with D perhaps TRBD1 (5 bases). This CDR3 is built from 14 residues. V was shortened by 3 bases and J by 6 bases, with 11 bases between the two germline ends. The germline V gene has CDR1 MNHNS and CDR2 SASEGT. CDR3 DNA: TGTGCCAGCAGTGAGTCAGGGCAACCCGGGGAGCTGTTTTTT. Residues: CASSESGQPGELFF.

This clone has a single count. The chain combines TRBV15 with TRBJ1-2; the D is unclear. Per the germline V gene, CDR1 is LNHNV and CDR2 is YYDKDF (reference sequence). The CDR3 spans 17 residues. Trimming shortened V by 1 base and J by 0 bases, and 15 bases separated the two germline ends. The CDR3, as DNA: TGTGCCACCAGCAGAGGGACGGACCCACGATCTAACTATGGCTACACCTTC. Amino acids: CATSRGTDPRSNYGYTF. Filled out from reference TRBV15 and TRBJ1-2, the complete variable domain reads DAMVIQNPRYQVTQFGKPVTLSCSQTLNHNVMYWYQQKSSQAPKLLFHYYDKDFNNEADTPDNFQSRRPNTSFCFLDIRSPGLGDTAMYLCATSRGTDPRSNYGYTFGSGTRLTVV.

The chain employs TRBV4-3 and TRBJ1-5, with a possible D match to TRBD1 (5 bases). Trimming removed 4 bases at V and 2 bases at J, with 12 bases between. Germline CDR1 is LGHNA and CDR2 is YSLEER. The CDR3 has 15 amino acids. The CDR3: CASSLSGGGNQPQHF. CDR3 DNA sequence: TGCGCCAGCAGCCTAAGCGGGGGAGGCAATCAGCCCCAGCATTTT.

The V call is TRBV7-9, the J call TRBJ1-6; 7 positions agree with TRBD1. The CDR3 is 15 residues long. The germline V gene has CDR1 SEHNR and CDR2 FQNEAQ (reference sequence). V gave up 5 bases and J gave up 4 bases; unmatched junction bases: 5. The CDR3, as DNA: TGTGCCAGCAGCCGTCGGGGACAGTATAATTCACCCCTCCACTTT. It translates to CASSRRGQYNSPLHF.

V is TRBV6-7 and J is TRBJ1-5, with a possible D match to TRBD1 (5 bases). TRBV6-7 is placed among ORFs of uncertain function. V was pared by 4 bases and J by 6 bases, with 22 bases between. The CDR3 loop spans 17 amino acids. The CDR3: CASSCLFWAGWVQPQHF. Here the CDR3 DNA reads TGTGCCAGCAGTTGCCTTTTTTGGGCAGGGTGGGTTCAGCCCCAGCATTTT.

In the case of this clone: Distinct nucleotide sequences in the sample also encode this CDR3. This chain connects TRBV6-5 to TRBJ2-7; D unresolved. Trimming took off 6 bases at V and 3 bases at J, with 6 bases between the two ends. This CDR3 contains 11 residues. The V gene's germline CDR1 is MNHEY and CDR2 SVGAGI. In DNA, the CDR3 is TGTGCCAGCAGCCGTGGCTACGAGCAGTACTTC. This encodes CASSRGYEQYF.

This clone occurred once. The chain employs TRBV7-2 and TRBJ2-1; 9 bases match TRBD1. The germline CDR1 and CDR2 sequences are SGHTA and FQGNSA. Losses at the gene ends were 4 bases for V and 7 bases for J; bases not matched to a gene: 8. The CDR3 runs to 15 residues. CDR3 region: CASSSDRGTWNEQFF. The CDR3 DNA reads TGTGCCAGCAGCTCGGACAGGGGAACCTGGAATGAGCAGTTCTTC.

CDR3 in amino acids: CASSPRVAGSSEQFF. The CDR3 DNA reads TGCGCCAGCAGCCCCCGGGTAGCAGGAAGTAGTGAGCAGTTCTTC. The V and J genes are TRBV5-1 and TRBJ2-1; the D is unclear. This CDR3 contains 15 residues. Germline V lookup: CDR1 SGHRS, CDR2 YFSETQ. V lost 4 bases and J lost 9, with 20 bases in between.

The CDR3 DNA reads as TGTGCCAGCAGCTTAGCGGTCACTAACTACGAGCAGTACTTC. It encodes CASSLAVTNYEQYF. The genes are TRBV7-2 and TRBJ2-7; no clear D gene. Germline V lookup: CDR1 SGHTA, CDR2 FQGNSA. V gave up 0 bases and J gave up 3 bases, with 9 bases separating them. The CDR3 totals 14 residues.

The chain uses TRBV6-2 or TRBV6-3 and TRBJ2-3; TRBD2 matches 9 bases. The CDR3 is made up of 15 amino acids. Germline assignment: CDR1 MNHEY and CDR2 SVGEGT. V lost 5 bases to trimming and J lost 2 bases; unmatched junction nucleotides: 5. CDR3: CASSQTSGPTDTQYF. The CDR3 nucleotides are TGTGCCAGCAGTCAGACTAGCGGACCCACAGATACGCAGTATTTT.

To note about this clone: At one end the junction does not follow the germline gene, possibly because of a read error. This chain uses TRBV9 with TRBJ2-1; 9 nucleotides align to TRBD2. CDR1 and CDR2 from the germline V gene are SGDLS and YYNGEE. This CDR3 spans 17 amino acids. This CDR3 reads CARSVAGGGGSYNEQFF. The CDR3 DNA follows: TGTGCCCGCAGCGTAGCGGGCGGGGGGGGCTCCTACAATGAGCAGTTCTTC.

The gene calls are TRBV7-2 and TRBJ2-5; D not certain. V lost 5 bases and J 5 bases, leaving 12 bases between the germline ends. The CDR3 spans 13 residues. Per the germline V gene, CDR1 is SGHTA and CDR2 is FQGNSA. The CDR3 is CASSPNFGETQYF. Here the CDR3 DNA reads TGTGCCAGCAGCCCCAATTTCGGGGAGACCCAGTACTTC.

This clone showed up just once. The chain has TRBV30 and TRBJ1-4, with unresolved D. The CDR3 runs 13 residues. Trimming removed 4 bases from V and 5 bases from J, with 11 bases in between. CDR1 is GTSNPN and CDR2 is SVGIG in the germline V gene (reference sequence). This CDR3 reads CAWNLVGNEKLFF. The CDR3 region has the DNA TGTGCCTGGAATTTGGTGGGGAATGAAAAACTGTTTTTT.

The rearrangement links TRBV12-5 to TRBJ1-2; 8 nucleotides line up with TRBD1. Germline CDR1 and CDR2: LGHNT and FRNRAP. V trimming: 5 bases; J trimming: 6 bases; junction bases outside the gene matches: 8. This CDR3 has 14 amino acids. The CDR3 protein is CASGLMTGANGYTF. For the CDR3, the DNA is TGTGCTAGTGGTCTAATGACAGGGGCTAATGGCTACACCTTC.

The chain is built from TRBV3-1 (or the pseudogene TRBV3-2) and TRBJ2-1, with D tentatively TRBD1 (6 bases). Trimming cost V 4 bases and J 9 bases, with 28 bases left between them. CDR3 length equals 18 residues. The germline gives CDR1 LGHDT, CDR2 YNNKEL (reference sequence). The CDR3: CASSRISQGKPSGSEQFF. The CDR3, as DNA: TGTGCCAGCAGCCGAATATCTCAGGGGAAGCCGTCAGGGAGTGAGCAGTTCTTC.

The chain is built from TRBV5-8 and TRBJ2-7; 7 bases align to TRBD1. Germline V gives CDR1 SGHTS, CDR2 YDEGEE. This CDR3 is built from 15 residues. J gave up 0 bases and V 4 bases, and 7 bases lay outside the gene matches. The CDR3 loop reads CASSVWDSFSYEQYF. CDR3 DNA: TGTGCCAGCAGCGTTTGGGACAGCTTCTCCTACGAGCAGTACTTC.